The 23 T cell receptor beta chains given below trace back to one sample, sequenced in a study of blood T cell repertoires in COVID-19. Only in-frame clones appear in the TCRdb table, and some are missing; sequencing was by immunoSEQ multiplex PCR. The top ten hold approximately 30% of the sample, which has 50,000 to 75,000 clones, about 76% seen once. Material for sequencing was peripheral blood. These receptors were taken from a woman aged 80 or over with active or convalescent COVID-19.

For the CDR3, the DNA is TGTGCCAGCAGCCAAGACAGGCGTCTAGATACGCAGTATTTT. The encoded protein is CASSQDRRLDTQYF. The chain uses TRBV3-1 (or the pseudogene TRBV3-2) and TRBJ2-3; D not certain. The germline CDR1 and CDR2 sequences are LGHDT and YNNKEL (reference sequence). The CDR3 is made up of 14 amino acids. V lost 0 bases, J lost 5 bases, and 9 bases lay in between.

This rearrangement joins TRBV19 to TRBJ1-2, with 7 positions matching TRBD1. V was pared by 3 bases and J by 4 bases, with 5 bases of the junction left unmatched. Germline loops: CDR1 LNHDA, CDR2 SQIVND (reference sequence). The CDR3 covers 14 residues. The CDR3 coding sequence is TGTGCCAGTAGTATCGGGACAGTTCCCTATGGCTACACCTTC. It is translated as CASSIGTVPYGYTF.

V gene TRBV18 combines with J gene TRBJ1-1; D gene uncertain. The CDR3 has 15 amino acids. Deletions cut 2 bases from V and 1 base from J, with 11 bases between. The germline gives CDR1 KGHSH, CDR2 LQKENI. CDR3 DNA: TGTGCCAGCTCACCAAGAACAGCGGCGAACACTGAAGCTTTCTTT. Translating gives CASSPRTAANTEAFF.

V gene TRBV6-5 combines with J gene TRBJ2-2; weak D call: TRBD2 (6 bases). V was trimmed by 9 bases and J by 1 base, leaving 15 bases between them. The CDR3 has 15 residues. Germline CDR1 is MNHEY and CDR2 is SVGAGI. The CDR3 bases are TGTGCCAGTGAGGGGAACGGGGGGAACACCGGGGAGCTGTTTTTT. It translates to CASEGNGGNTGELFF.

The chain carries TRBV19 and TRBJ1-4, with 8 positions matching TRBD1. CDR1 is LNHDA and CDR2 is SQIVND in the germline V gene (reference sequence). The CDR3 runs 15 residues. The ends lost 4 bases at V and 8 bases at J; junction bases unmatched: 9. The CDR3 sequence: CASSTQGAAGEKLFF. For the CDR3, the DNA is TGTGCCAGTAGTACTCAGGGGGCAGCTGGGGAAAAACTGTTTTTT. The whole variable domain, filled in from reference TRBV19 and TRBJ1-4, reads DGGITQSPKYLFRKEGQNVTLSCEQNLNHDAMYWYRQDPGQGLRLIYYSQIVNDFQKGDIAEGYSVSREKKESFPLTVTSAQKNPTAFYLCASSTQGAAGEKLFFGSGTQLSVL.

This chain links TRBV5-1 with TRBJ2-5; 11 bases are a match to TRBD2. The junction had 2 bases not matched to a gene; V was cut back by 1 base and J by 3 bases. Germline CDR1 is SGHRS and CDR2 is YFSETQ. The CDR3 length is 15 residues. Here the CDR3 reads CASSLMGLAEETQYF. In DNA form, the CDR3 reads TGCGCCAGCAGCTTGATGGGACTAGCGGAAGAGACCCAGTACTTC.

The chain combines TRBV3-1 (or the pseudogene TRBV3-2) with TRBJ2-7; the match to TRBD1 covers 10 bases. CDR3 length: 15 amino acids. From germline, CDR1 is LGHDT and CDR2 YNNKEL (reference sequence). Trimming cost V 4 bases and J 3 bases; bases outside gene matches: 6. Here the CDR3 reads CASSPRDRGFYEQYF. The CDR3, as DNA: TGTGCCAGCAGCCCCCGGGACAGGGGTTTCTACGAGCAGTACTTC.

The chain links TRBV28 to TRBJ2-7, with D perhaps TRBD2 (5 bases). Trimming removed 4 bases from V and 0 bases from J, with 22 bases in between. CDR1 is MDHEN, CDR2 SYDVKM, per germline. This CDR3 is 18 amino acids long. The CDR3 is CASSSSLRTGPPSYEQYF. CDR3 DNA: TGTGCCAGCAGTTCGTCCCTCAGGACTGGACCCCCCTCCTACGAGCAGTACTTC.

This clone was picked up a small number of times. The chain carries TRBV2 and TRBJ2-1, with 13 bases aligning to TRBD2. This CDR3 is built from 16 residues. Germline trimming cut 5 bases from V and 1 base from J; bases unmatched to any gene: 2. The germline V gene encodes CDR1 SNHLY and CDR2 FYNNEI. The CDR3 sequence is CASSTTSGGSYNEQFF. CDR3 in DNA: TGTGCCAGCAGTACGACTAGCGGGGGGTCCTACAATGAGCAGTTCTTC.

The rearrangement links TRBV6-5 to TRBJ1-6, with TRBD1 as a possible D gene (5 bases). V gave up 0 bases and J gave up 10 bases, with 10 bases separating them. The germline V gene has CDR1 MNHEY and CDR2 SVGAGI. The CDR3 totals 14 residues. This CDR3 is CASSYSRGISPLHF. The CDR3 coding sequence is TGTGCCAGCAGTTACTCTCGGGGGATCTCACCCCTCCACTTT.

The rearrangement joins TRBV5-1 to TRBJ2-7, with 8 positions matching TRBD2. Germline V gene data show CDR1 as SGHRS and CDR2 as YFSETQ. The CDR3 totals 15 residues. V lost 1 base to trimming and J lost 4 bases; unmatched junction nucleotides: 7. CDR3 DNA: TGCGCCAGCAGCTTGTCGTCGGGGGGGCCGTACGAGCAGTACTTC. Protein sequence: CASSLSSGGPYEQYF.

The chain is built from TRBV10-1 and TRBJ2-1; 7 bases align to TRBD2. V was pared by 4 bases and J by 3 bases, with 3 bases of the junction left unmatched. Per the germline V gene, CDR1 is WNHNN and CDR2 is SYGVQD (reference sequence). The CDR3 loop spans 14 amino acids. The CDR3 bases are TGCGCCAGCAGTGCCTCGGGGGGCTACAATGAGCAGTTCTTC. It codes for CASSASGGYNEQFF.

This clone has just one count. Here the CDR3 reads CASAEQGANYGYTF. In DNA form, the CDR3 reads TGTGCCAGTGCCGAACAGGGGGCGAACTATGGCTACACCTTC. This chain connects TRBV19 to TRBJ1-2, with 9 bases identical to TRBD1. The CDR3 sequence is 14 residues long. In germline, CDR1 is LNHDA, CDR2 SQIVND (reference sequence). The V and J ends lost 8 bases and 2 bases, in that order; junction bases with no gene match: 6.

V gene TRBV19 combines with J gene TRBJ1-2; no clear D gene. The CDR3 has 13 residues. Trimming stripped 3 bases from V and 4 bases from J, with 9 bases between. Germline CDR1 LNHDA, CDR2 SQIVND (reference sequence). In DNA, the CDR3 is TGTGCCAGTAGTATCCACAGCTTCTATGGCTACACCTTC. Protein sequence: CASSIHSFYGYTF.

The rearrangement uses TRBV24-1 and TRBJ1-1; D remains ambiguous. Trimming pared 1 base from V and 1 base from J, leaving 15 bases between. Germline V gene sequence: CDR1 KGHDR, CDR2 SFDVKD. The CDR3 runs to 17 residues. This chain's CDR3 is CATSDLIIGYTNTEAFF. The CDR3 DNA follows: TGTGCCACCAGTGATTTAATCATCGGGTATACGAACACTGAAGCTTTCTTT.

J is TRBJ1-2 and V is TRBV27, with TRBD1 matching over 11 bases. The J segment lost 7 bases and the V segment lost 7 bases, leaving 14 bases of the junction unmatched. From germline, CDR1 is MNHEY and CDR2 SMNVEV (reference sequence). The CDR3 is 16 amino acids. In DNA, the CDR3 is TGTGCCAGCAACACCTTCGGACAGGGGGCCTCTGGTGGCTACACCTTC. As protein: CASNTFGQGASGGYTF.

In its sample, this clone was seen a few times. The chain carries TRBV18 and TRBJ2-3; 14 bases are a match to TRBD2. This CDR3 comprises 18 residues. The germline CDR1 and CDR2 sequences are KGHSH and LQKENI. Unmatched junction bases numbered 6, after V lost 3 bases and J lost 1 base. The CDR3 protein is CASSPGTSGGPGTDTQYF. The CDR3 nucleotides are TGTGCCAGCTCACCCGGGACTAGCGGGGGACCGGGCACAGATACGCAGTATTTT.

V is TRBV9 and J is TRBJ2-3; tentative D call: TRBD1 (5 bases). V dropped 2 bases and J dropped 4 bases, with 11 bases sitting between them. This CDR3 has 14 residues. Germline CDR1 reads SGDLS; CDR2 reads YYNGEE. CDR3 sequence (DNA): TGTGCCAGCAGCGTGGTGGGGCGTCCAGATACGCAGTATTTT. Its protein is CASSVVGRPDTQYF.

This clone was found a few times. The chain uses TRBV4-2 and TRBJ2-1; 7 bases align to TRBD2. Looked up from germline, CDR1 is LGHNA and CDR2 is YNFKEQ. The CDR3 loop spans 17 amino acids. The junction had 9 bases not matched to a gene; V was cut back by 2 bases and J by 2 bases. This CDR3 reads CASSQRLASGTYNEQFF. DNA for the CDR3: TGTGCCAGCAGCCAAAGACTAGCCTCAGGGACCTACAATGAGCAGTTCTTC.

This clone was seen repeatedly, ten times or more. V and J are TRBV7-9 and TRBJ2-7; tentatively, D is TRBD1 (5 bases). The CDR3 is made up of 15 amino acids. The germline CDR1 and CDR2 sequences are SEHNR and FQNEAQ (reference sequence). Between the trimmed V and J ends, which lost 5 bases and 3 bases, there was a span of 17 bases. The CDR3 spells CASSAPAAQDYEQYF. The CDR3 nucleotides are TGTGCCAGCAGCGCCCCGGCCGCACAGGACTACGAGCAGTACTTC.

The rearrangement links TRBV28 to TRBJ1-5; D remains unclear. Germline assignment: CDR1 MDHEN and CDR2 SYDVKM. V lost 5 bases and J 10 bases, leaving 18 bases between the germline ends. The CDR3 length is 14 residues. This chain's CDR3 is CASSLPPGQGPQHF. CDR3 sequence (DNA): TGTGCCAGCAGTCTCCCGCCAGGCCAAGGTCCCCAGCATTTT.

The chain has TRBV2 and TRBJ1-1, with TRBD1 identical over 8 bases. Trimming removed 6 bases from V and 5 bases from J; junction bases left unmatched: 5. Germline loops: CDR1 SNHLY, CDR2 FYNNEI. The CDR3 contains 13 residues. Written as DNA, the CDR3 is TGTGCCAGCAGCCAGGGGGCATTGACTGAAGCTTTCTTT. This translates into CASSQGALTEAFF.

This sequence joins TRBV5-6 and TRBJ1-3, with 7 positions matching TRBD1. In germline, CDR1 is SGHDT, CDR2 YYEEEE. J lost 4 bases, V lost 4 bases, and 11 bases had no gene match. The CDR3 has 16 amino acids. The CDR3 region is CASSRGTVGSGNTIYF. As DNA, the CDR3 is TGTGCCAGCAGCCGAGGGACAGTAGGATCGGGAAACACCATATATTTT. The whole variable domain, remainder taken from reference TRBV5-6 and TRBJ1-3, is DAGVTQSPTHLIKTRGQQVTLRCSPKSGHDTVSWYQQALGQGPQFIFQYYEEEERQRGNFPDRFSGHQFPNYSSELNVNALLLGDSALYLCASSRGTVGSGNTIYFGEGSWLTVV.